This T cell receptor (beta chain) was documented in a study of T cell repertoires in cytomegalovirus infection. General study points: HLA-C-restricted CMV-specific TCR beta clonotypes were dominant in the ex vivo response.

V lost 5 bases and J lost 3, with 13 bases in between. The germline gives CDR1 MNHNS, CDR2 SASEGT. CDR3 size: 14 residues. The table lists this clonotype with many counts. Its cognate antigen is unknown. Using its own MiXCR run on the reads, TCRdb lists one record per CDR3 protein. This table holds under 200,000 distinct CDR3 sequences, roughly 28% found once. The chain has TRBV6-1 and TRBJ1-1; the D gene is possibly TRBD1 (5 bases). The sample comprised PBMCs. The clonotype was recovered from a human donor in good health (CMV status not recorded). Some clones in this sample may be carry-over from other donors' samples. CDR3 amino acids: CASSSGLYDTEAFF. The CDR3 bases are TGTGCCAGCAGTTCGGGACTCTACGACACTGAAGCTTTCTTT.